The source of this TCR beta chain is a study of Ad26.COV2.S vaccination and SARS-CoV-2 variants. Trimming removed 5 bases from V and 4 bases from J, with 15 bases in between. This CDR3 region has 15 residues. The V gene's germline CDR1 is SGHTA and CDR2 FQGNSA. Treatment noted: 15 to 20 received Ad26.COV2.S at low or high dose, single or two shots; 5 received placebo; per-sample allocation not given. Collection of the samples took place on day 63 after the first injection of vaccine or placebo. The table lists this clone with a count of one. The repertoire was sequenced with immunoSEQ multiplex PCR; TCRdb's copy has only in-frame clones and lacks some. This sample has a few hundred thousand clones, with roughly 87% found just once.

The sequence derives from a person aged 18 to 65 who received the Ad26.COV2.S COVID-19 vaccine or a placebo. V gene TRBV7-2 combines with J gene TRBJ1-5; D ambiguous. The sample in question was peripheral blood, obtained in a trial of Ad26.COV2.S vaccine versus placebo. The CDR3 reads CASSQTGGPNQPQHF. Here the CDR3 DNA reads TGTGCCAGCAGCCAGACGGGAGGGCCAAATCAGCCCCAGCATTTT.